This TCR beta chain comes out of a study of OX40 agonist ivuxolimab in advanced cancers. The repertoire was sequenced with immunoSEQ multiplex PCR; TCRdb's copy has only in-frame clones and lacks some. The sample lists more than 100,000 clones; 80% to 90% were seen once. The study, taken as a whole, reports: Nonresponders, in some cases, also had low normalized T-cell clonal expansion. CD4+ and CD8+ blood T cells expanded clonally by week 6 at 0.1 to 3.0 mg/kg. In the expanded peripheral T cells, antigen specificity was never determined.

For this clone: Its cognate antigen is unknown.

No patient had autoimmune disease or received systemic immunosuppression. The length of the CDR3 is 13 residues. The V gene's germline CDR1 is MNHNS and CDR2 SASEGT. V was trimmed by 6 bases and J by 7 bases, leaving 12 bases between them. The source was CD4+ or CD8+ T cells sorted from blood, collected in a trial of the OX40 agonist ivuxolimab. This sequence was found in an adult with an advanced solid tumor such as melanoma, head and neck, liver or kidney cancer. The chain links TRBV6-1 to TRBJ1-4; TRBD1 is a possible D gene (6 bases). The CDR3 region is CASRRGAGEKLFF. CDR3 nucleotides: TGTGCCAGCAGGAGGGGGGCAGGTGAAAAACTGTTTTTT.